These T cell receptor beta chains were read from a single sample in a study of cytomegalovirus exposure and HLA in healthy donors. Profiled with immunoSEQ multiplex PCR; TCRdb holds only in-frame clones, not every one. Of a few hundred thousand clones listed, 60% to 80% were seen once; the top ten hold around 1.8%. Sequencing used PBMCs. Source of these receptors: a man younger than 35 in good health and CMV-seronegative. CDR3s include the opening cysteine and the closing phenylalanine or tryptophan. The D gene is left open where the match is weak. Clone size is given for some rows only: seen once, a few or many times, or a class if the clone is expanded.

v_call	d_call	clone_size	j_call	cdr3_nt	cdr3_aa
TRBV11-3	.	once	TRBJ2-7	TGTGCCAGCAGCTTAGGTGAGGGTCGCGGCCTCCTACGAAAGCAGTACTTC	CASSLGEGRGLLRKQYF
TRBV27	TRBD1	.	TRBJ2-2	TGTGCCAGCAGTCGACTGGGACAGGGATCGAACACCGGGGAGCTGTTTTTT	CASSRLGQGSNTGELFF
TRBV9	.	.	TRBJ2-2	TGTGCCAGCAGCGTAGGGGGCGCCGGGGAGCTGTTTTTT	CASSVGGAGELFF
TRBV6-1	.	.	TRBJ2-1	TGTGCCAGCAGATCGTTGAGCTCCTACAATGAGCAGTTCTTC	CASRSLSSYNEQFF
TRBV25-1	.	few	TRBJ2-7	TGTGCCAGCAGTGGAGGGGGCGGGATGGGAGGTGAGCAGTACTTC	CASSGGGGMGGEQYF
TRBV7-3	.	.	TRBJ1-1	TGTGCCAGCAGCGAACAGGGTGACACTGAAGCTTTCTTT	CASSEQGDTEAFF
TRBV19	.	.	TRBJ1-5	TGTGCCAGTAAGGCGAGCCAGGGCATCAATCAGCCCCAGCATTTT	CASKASQGINQPQHF
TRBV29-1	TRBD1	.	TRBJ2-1	TGCAGCGTTGAGGATATAACCTCGACAGGGGTTTTGAATGAGCAGTTCTTC	CSVEDITSTGVLNEQFF
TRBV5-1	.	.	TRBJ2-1	TGCGCCAGCAGCTTGCAGGGCACTAATGAGCAGTTCTTC	CASSLQGTNEQFF
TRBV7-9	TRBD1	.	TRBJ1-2	TGTGCCAGCAGCCAACCCACAGGGGTGGATGGCTACACCTTC	CASSQPTGVDGYTF
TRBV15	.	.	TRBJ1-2	TGTGCCACCAGCAGAGATCGGGACATCAACTATGGCTACACCTTC	CATSRDRDINYGYTF
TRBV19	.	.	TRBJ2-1	TGTGCCAGTAGTTCCCCGGCAGGCGCCTACAATGAGCAGTTCTTC	CASSSPAGAYNEQFF
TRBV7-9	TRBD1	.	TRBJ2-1	TGTGCCAGCAGCTGGGGGACAGTGTACAATGAGCAGTTCTTC	CASSWGTVYNEQFF
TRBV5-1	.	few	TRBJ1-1	TGCGCCAGCTCGCCCCGTGAGGTGAACACTGAAGCTTTCTTT	CASSPREVNTEAFF
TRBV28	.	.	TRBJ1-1	TGTGCCAGCACCCATTTCTGGGCATGGAACACTGAAGCTTTCTTT	CASTHFWAWNTEAFF
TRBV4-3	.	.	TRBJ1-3	TGCGCCAGCAGCCAAGACGGAAGGGGCTCTGGAAACACCATATATTTT	CASSQDGRGSGNTIYF
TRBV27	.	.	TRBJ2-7	TGTGCCAGCAGTTTGGGGCCCGTGGCCTACGAGCAGTACTTC	CASSLGPVAYEQYF
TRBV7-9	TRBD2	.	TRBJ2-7	TGTGCCAGCAGCAACCCGGGACTACACTACGAGCAGTACTTC	CASSNPGLHYEQYF
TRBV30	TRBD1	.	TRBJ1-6	TGTGCCTGGAGTGTACACAGGGGGCGCATCTATAATTCACCCCTCCACTTT	CAWSVHRGRIYNSPLHF
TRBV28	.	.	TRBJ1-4	TGTGCCAGCCGATTCAGGGGAAAACTGTTTTTT	CASRFRGKLFF
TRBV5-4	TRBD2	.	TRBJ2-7	TGTGCCAGCAGCTTGGTTAATGCGGGAGGCGTCTCCTACGAGCAGTACTTC	CASSLVNAGGVSYEQYF
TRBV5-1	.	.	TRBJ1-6	TGCGCCAGCAGCTTGGGAGGGATCGATTCACCCCTCCACTTT	CASSLGGIDSPLHF
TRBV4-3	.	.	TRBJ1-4	TGCGCCAGCAGACGGACACTTACAACTAATGAAAAACTGTTTTTT	CASRRTLTTNEKLFF
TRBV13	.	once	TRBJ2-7	TGTGCCAGCAGCTTAGGCCGAGGGAGCTCCTACGAGCAGTACTTC	CASSLGRGSSYEQYF
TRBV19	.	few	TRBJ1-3	TGTGCCAGTACCACCAGACCCGGAGATGACACCATATATTTT	CASTTRPGDDTIYF
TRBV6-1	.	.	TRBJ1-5	TGTGCCAGCACCCCGCGAGGGTATAGCAATCAGCCCCAGCATTTT	CASTPRGYSNQPQHF
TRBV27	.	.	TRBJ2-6	TGTGCCAGCAGTCCTTCACACTCTGGGGCCAACGTCCTGACTTTC	CASSPSHSGANVLTF
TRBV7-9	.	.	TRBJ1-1	TGTGCCAGCAGCTTCCCTACAGGGACCACTGAAGCTTTCTTT	CASSFPTGTTEAFF
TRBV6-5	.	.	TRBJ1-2	TGTGCCAGCAGTGATCTGCAGGCTAACTATGGCTACACCTTC	CASSDLQANYGYTF
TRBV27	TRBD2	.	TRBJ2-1	TGTGCCAGCAGACCTACTAGCGGAGGGGTTTACAATGAGCAGTTCTTC	CASRPTSGGVYNEQFF
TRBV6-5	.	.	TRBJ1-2	TGTGCCAGCAGTCAGGACCAGGTAGCGGGCTACACCTTC	CASSQDQVAGYTF
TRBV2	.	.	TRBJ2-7	TGTGCCAGGGCAACAGGACGATCCTACGAGCAGTACTTC	CARATGRSYEQYF
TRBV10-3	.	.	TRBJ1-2	TGTGCCATCAGTGAGCCTCCTGTAGTTGACTACACCTTC	CAISEPPVVDYTF
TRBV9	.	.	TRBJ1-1	TGTGCCAGCAGCGTAGTTGGGCGGGCTGAAGCTTTCTTT	CASSVVGRAEAFF
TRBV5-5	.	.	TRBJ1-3	TGTGCCAGCAGCCCGATCGGCGCAGGCGGAAACACCATATATTTT	CASSPIGAGGNTIYF
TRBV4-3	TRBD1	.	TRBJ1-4	TGCGCCAGCAGCCAATCTCATCGGTCAGGGGGCTTTGAAAAACTGTTTTTT	CASSQSHRSGGFEKLFF
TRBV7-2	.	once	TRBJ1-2	TGTGCCAGCAGCTTAGCGGGGCAGGGAGGGCATGGCTACACCTTC	CASSLAGQGGHGYTF
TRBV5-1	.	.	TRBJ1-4	TGCGCCAGCAGCTTGGCCTCAACTAATGAAAAACTGTTTTTT	CASSLASTNEKLFF
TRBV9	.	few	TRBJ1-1	TGTGCCAGCAGCGTAGCGGTGAACACTGAAGCTTTCTTT	CASSVAVNTEAFF
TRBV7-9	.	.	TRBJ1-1	TGTGCCAGCAGCTTTCGGCAGGGGAACACTGAAGCTTTCTTT	CASSFRQGNTEAFF
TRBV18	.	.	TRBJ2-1	TGTGCCAGCTCCCGTGCTAGGACTTTGACCTACAATGAGCAGTTCTTC	CASSRARTLTYNEQFF
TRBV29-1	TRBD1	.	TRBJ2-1	TGCAGCGTTTACGGACAGGGGGCGAGCTATGAGCAGTTCTTC	CSVYGQGASYEQFF
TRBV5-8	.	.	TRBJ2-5	TGTGCCAGCAGCTTGTGGGAGAGGGCCAAGAGGACCCAGTACTTC	CASSLWERAKRTQYF
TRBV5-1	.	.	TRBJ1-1	TGCGCCAGCAGCGCCAATACAGGGAACACTGAAGCTTTCTTT	CASSANTGNTEAFF
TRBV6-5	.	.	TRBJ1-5	TGTGCCAGCAGCACCGAACAGGTACACCAGCCCCAGCATTTT	CASSTEQVHQPQHF